One and the same sample provided the 29 T cell receptor beta chains below, sequenced in a study of tumor-infiltrating lymphocytes in primary liver carcinoma. Extraction of RNA together with DNA used about 17-31 mg of unsorted bulk tissue. Reverse transcription of approximately 500 ng total RNA with a constant-region primer produced TCR beta cDNA. Libraries for TCR beta were built through three nested multiplex PCR rounds, which together made up a slightly modified ARM-PCR procedure. The opening two PCR rounds, around 9 cycles each, paired TRBV1-TRBV30 forward primers with a C-beta reverse primer. In TCRdb, the multiplex PCR reads were re-called with MiXCR into one record per CDR3 protein. The table lists 45,000 to 65,000 distinct CDR3 sequences, around 77% of them singletons, with about 24% in the top ten. What was sequenced was liver tumor tissue from sampling region 5. The subset here: tumor region T5, tumor centre. The receptors here all came from a man aged 40-55 years with primary liver carcinoma and hepatitis B virus infection.

On this clonotype: One end of the junction varies from germline; a read error may be responsible. The chain employs TRBV4-3 and TRBJ1-6, with D hard to call. CDR3 length equals 16 residues. Looked up from germline, CDR1 is LGHNA and CDR2 is YSLEER. CDR3 nucleotide sequence: TGCGATAGCAGCCAAGCACAAACCGTCGATAATTCACCCCCCCACTTT. Amino acid sequence: CDSSQAQTVDNSPPHF.

In regard to this clonotype: One end of the junction fails to match germline, which may point to a read error. This chain joins TRBV4-2 and TRBJ1-3, with 8 bases fitting TRBD1. Germline V CDR1 and CDR2: LGHNA, YNFKEQ. The CDR3 is made up of 15 amino acids. The CDR3 sequence is CASGHLQGTGTTIYF. The CDR3 nucleotides are TGTGCCAGCGGCCACCTCCAGGGGACAGGAACCACCATATATTTT.

V usage is TRBV7-9 and J usage is TRBJ2-7; D is perhaps TRBD2 (6 bases). In germline, CDR1 is SEHNR, CDR2 FQNEAQ (reference sequence). This CDR3 is built from 13 residues. Deletions cut 1 base from V and 7 bases from J, with 11 bases between. CDR3 sequence: CASSLVVAEEQYF. The DNA of the CDR3 is TGTGCCAGCAGCTTAGTGGTAGCGGAGGAGCAGTACTTC.

This clonotype has a single count. The chain combines TRBV28 with TRBJ2-4; D is ambiguous. This CDR3 comprises 16 residues. The germline V gene has CDR1 MDHEN and CDR2 SYDVKM. V lost 5 bases, J lost 1 base, and 15 bases lay in between. The CDR3 DNA follows: TGTGCCAGCAGTACATACTGGGCCAATGCCAAAAACATTCAGTACTTC. Protein sequence: CASSTYWANAKNIQYF. Full variable domain (remainder filled in from reference TRBV28 and TRBJ2-4): DVKVTQSSRYLVKRTGEKVFLECVQDMDHENMFWYRQDPGLGLRLIYFSYDVKMKEKGDIPEGYSVSREKKERFSLILESASTNQTSMYLCASSTYWANAKNIQYFGAGTRLSVL.

In the case of this clonotype: At one end, the junction sequence differs from germline, possibly due to a read error. The chain is built from TRBV14 and TRBJ2-1; 8 positions match TRBD2. This CDR3 has 16 residues. The germline V gene encodes CDR1 SGHDN and CDR2 FVKESK. The CDR3 spells CDGSAVAGWVNNEQLF. In DNA form, the CDR3 reads TGTGACGGCAGTGCCGTAGCGGGATGGGTAAACAATGAGCAGCTCTTC.

This clonotype was detected ten times or more. The gene calls are TRBV5-1 and TRBJ2-2; unclear D gene. The CDR3 has 14 amino acids. V lost 0 bases and J lost 6, with 9 bases in between. Germline V CDR1 and CDR2: SGHRS, YFSETQ. The CDR3 loop is CASSLERVPGELFF. CDR3 coding DNA: TGCGCCAGCAGCTTGGAGCGTGTGCCCGGGGAGCTGTTTTTT.

Of note for this clonotype: A read error is likely, as this CDR3 ends without the conserved phenylalanine or tryptophan. This chain connects TRBV28 to TRBJ2-3, with D possibly TRBD2 on 5 matching bases. This CDR3 has 15 amino acids. Germline lookup yields CDR1 MDHEN and CDR2 SYDVKM. The V gene lost 7 bases and the J gene lost 6 bases, with 20 bases spanning the gap. The CDR3 reads CASIQNPGISDTQYL. For the CDR3, the DNA is TGTGCCAGCATCCAAAACCCCGGGATTTCCGATACGCAGTATTTA.

J is TRBJ2-5 and V is TRBV11-1, with TRBD1 as a possible D gene (5 bases). The CDR3 length is 14 residues. Germline V gives CDR1 SGHAT, CDR2 FQDESV (reference sequence). Trimming shortened V by 2 bases and J by 5 bases, and 12 bases separated the two germline ends. CDR3 residues: CASSLLGRVETQYF. The CDR3 bases are TGTGCCAGCAGCTTATTAGGCAGGGTTGAGACCCAGTACTTC.

To note about this clonotype: No conserved phenylalanine or tryptophan is present at the end of the CDR3, so a read error is the likely explanation. Because the CDR3's place on the DNA is in doubt, the DNA is left out and the CDR3 is given as listed by TCRdb. The V call is TRBV11-1, the J call TRBJ2-7. The CDR3 is 17 residues long, ends included. CDR1 and CDR2 from the germline V gene are SGHAT and FQDESV (reference sequence). CDR3 loop: CASSLGPTGESSYEHYL.

The rearrangement joins TRBV11-1 to TRBJ2-1, with 11 bases fitting TRBD2. Germline-derived CDR1 and CDR2 are SGHAT and FQDESV (reference sequence). CDR3 length: 20 amino acids. The V segment lost 5 bases and the J segment 8 bases; nucleotides outside the gene matches: 23. The CDR3, as DNA: TGTGCCAGCAGCATAAGAAAGACTAGCGGGGCCTCATGGTTCGGCGATGAGCAGTTCTTC. It is translated as CASSIRKTSGASWFGDEQFF. Drawing the rest from reference TRBV11-1 and TRBJ2-1, the complete variable domain is EAEVAQSPRYKITEKSQAVAFWCDPISGHATLYWYRQILGQGPELLVQFQDESVVDDSQLPKDRFSAERLKGVDSTLKIQPAELGDSAMYLCASSIRKTSGASWFGDEQFFGPGTRLTVL.

The rearrangement joins TRBV29-1 to TRBJ1-5; D unclear. The CDR3 extends over 14 amino acids. The germline V gene encodes CDR1 SQVTM and CDR2 ANQGSEA. V was shortened by 5 bases and J by 7 bases, with 18 bases between the two germline ends. The CDR3 region has the DNA TGCAGCGTTATTTCCGACAACCCGGGGCAGCCCCAGCATTTT. This sequence encodes CSVISDNPGQPQHF.

A note on this clonotype: Without the conserved terminal phenylalanine or tryptophan, this CDR3 likely stems from a read error. It is unclear where the CDR3 begins or ends on the DNA, so no DNA is shown, and the CDR3 is as TCRdb lists it. This chain uses TRBV29-1 with TRBJ2-1; whether TRBD2, the table's D call, matches the DNA was not checked. Germline V gives CDR1 SQVTM, CDR2 ANQGSEA. Counting both end residues, the CDR3 totals 15 amino acids. The CDR3 region is CSVGLAGVFYNEQSS.

Details on this clonotype: A read error may be the cause here, since a much bigger clone is one base away. The rearrangement joins TRBV7-8 to TRBJ2-1; D gene uncertain. The CDR3 loop spans 15 amino acids. Trimming cost V 0 bases and J 4 bases, with 10 bases left between them. The germline CDR1 and CDR2 sequences are SGHVS and FQNEAQ. The CDR3 DNA is TGTGCCAGCAGCTTAGCGGATTTTTCTTACAATGAGCAGTTCTTC. It codes for CASSLADFSYNEQFF.

The sample holds one count of this clonotype. This chain uses TRBV29-1 with TRBJ2-1; D is perhaps TRBD2 (5 bases). The CDR3 runs 16 residues. V was pared by 6 bases and J by 7 bases, with 25 bases between. Germline V gene sequence: CDR1 SQVTM, CDR2 ANQGSEA. The CDR3 nucleotides are TGCAGCGTCGCTAACCGGAGGTGGGATAGGCAGAATGAGCAGTTCTTC. It yields the protein CSVANRRWDRQNEQFF.

This clonotype has ten or more counts. The gene calls are TRBV30 and TRBJ2-6, with D possibly TRBD1 on 6 matching bases. The length of the CDR3 is 17 residues. CDR1 is GTSNPN and CDR2 is SVGIG in the germline V gene (reference sequence). Trimming removed 1 base from V and 0 bases from J, with 13 bases in between. CDR3 sequence: CAWSARQELSGANVLTF. The CDR3 DNA reads as TGTGCCTGGAGTGCGCGACAGGAGCTCTCTGGGGCCAACGTCCTGACTTTC.

This clonotype appeared a single time. Its ends do not fully match the called genes, so a read error is possible. V is TRBV11-1 and J is TRBJ2-1; D is possibly TRBD1 (6 bases). CDR1 and CDR2 from the germline V gene are SGHAT and FQDESV (reference sequence). The CDR3 is made up of 13 amino acids. The CDR3 protein is CVSSLGTFDGQFF. The CDR3 coding sequence is TGTGTCAGCAGCTTAGGGACATTCGATGGGCAGTTCTTC.

Concerning this clonotype: In this CDR3 the conserved last residue, phenylalanine or tryptophan, is missing, so a read error is likely. The DNA is omitted, as the CDR3 cannot be located on it reliably, and the CDR3 follows TCRdb's listing. The chain couples TRBV11-1 to TRBJ2-7; no DNA check was done on the table's D call, TRBD2. Germline values: CDR1 SGHAT, CDR2 FQDESV (reference sequence). The CDR3 has 15 amino acids, counting both end residues. The CDR3: CASSLTGSGEHEQYL.

A word on this clonotype: This sequence may be a read error, since a much larger clone differs from it by one base. The chain uses TRBV25-1 and TRBJ1-2, with 7 bases identical to TRBD1. The CDR3 covers 16 residues. CDR1 is MGHDK, CDR2 SYGVNS, per germline. V was clipped by 4 bases and J by 4 bases; unmatched bases: 12. The DNA for the CDR3 is TGTGCCAGCAGTGCGACACAGGGGCCTCTCTTCTATGGCTACACCTTC. Its protein is CASSATQGPLFYGYTF.

A note on this clonotype: The junction differs from germline at one of its ends, possibly a read error. V and J are TRBV6-6 and TRBJ1-5; D possibly corresponds to TRBD1 (6 bases). The CDR3 contains 14 residues. Germline CDR1 is MNHNY and CDR2 is SVGAGI (reference sequence). The CDR3 nucleotides read TGTACCAGCAGTTACTTACAGGGAAATCAGCTCCAGCATTTT. Protein product: CTSSYLQGNQLQHF.

This chain links TRBV4-3 with TRBJ2-1, with a weak D call TRBD2 (6 bases). Trimming removed 4 bases at V and 12 bases at J, with 25 bases between. Germline V lookup: CDR1 LGHNA, CDR2 YSLEER. The CDR3 consists of 16 residues. CDR3 region: CASSRDRSGFYNMQFF. The CDR3 DNA reads as TGCGCCAGCAGCCGAGATCGGAGCGGGTTCTACAATATGCAGTTCTTC.

A word on this clonotype: With a much larger clone just one base away, this may be a read error. V usage is TRBV2 and J usage is TRBJ1-4; D remains ambiguous. With 11 bases removed from V and 5 bases from J, the gap between germline ends came to 12 bases. The germline gives CDR1 SNHLY, CDR2 FYNNEI. The CDR3 totals 12 residues. The CDR3 DNA sequence: TGTGCCTGCAAGGCGGGGAATGAAAAACTGTTTTTT. This codes for CACKAGNEKLFF. The variable domain in full, completed from reference TRBV2 and TRBJ1-4, reads EPEVTQTPSHQVTQMGQEVILRCVPISNHLYFYWYRQILGQKVEFLVSFYNNEISEKSEIFDDQFSVERPDGSNFTLKIRSTKLEDSAMYFCACKAGNEKLFFGSGTQLSVL.

With regard to this clonotype: The germline gene is not matched at one end of the junction; a read error may be the cause. The chain carries TRBV11-1 and TRBJ1-2; no clear D gene. This CDR3 is built from 13 residues. Germline V gene sequence: CDR1 SGHAT, CDR2 FQDESV (reference sequence). The CDR3: CDSSLAHNYSYTF. CDR3 nucleotide sequence: TGTGACAGCAGCTTGGCCCATAACTATAGCTACACCTTC.

V gene TRBV6-2 or TRBV6-3 combines with J gene TRBJ2-7; 9 nucleotides align to TRBD2. The CDR3 has 14 residues. Per the germline V gene, CDR1 is MNHEY and CDR2 is SVGEGT. The ends lost 5 bases at V and 6 bases at J; junction bases unmatched: 8. The CDR3 is CASSIAGALGEQYF. The CDR3 DNA reads as TGTGCCAGCAGTATAGCGGGGGCACTCGGCGAGCAGTACTTC.

The table lists this clonotype with a count of one. The rearrangement joins TRBV6-2 or TRBV6-3 to TRBJ2-5; TRBD2 might be the D (5 bases). The CDR3 covers 16 residues. Per the germline V gene, CDR1 is MNHEY and CDR2 is SVGEGT. Trimming took 5 bases from V and 3 from J, leaving 19 bases between them. CDR3 amino acids: CASSQSTAADEETQYF. DNA of the CDR3: TGTGCCAGCAGTCAGTCGACGGCAGCGGACGAAGAGACCCAGTACTTC.

A few counts support this clonotype. The chain combines TRBV5-8 with TRBJ2-1, with a tentative D call TRBD2 (6 bases). CDR3 length equals 15 residues. The V gene's germline CDR1 is SGHTS and CDR2 YDEGEE. Trimming took 4 bases from V and 8 from J, leaving 19 bases between them. CDR3 loop: CASSPPLMGGYEQFF. As DNA, the CDR3 is TGTGCCAGCAGCCCCCCACTAATGGGAGGCTATGAGCAGTTCTTC.

The chain links TRBV11-2 to TRBJ2-2; the D is unclear. Trimming left V 5 bases short and J 3 bases short, with 7 bases between. Germline lookup yields CDR1 SGHAT and CDR2 FQNNGV. The length of the CDR3 is 13 residues. The CDR3 DNA follows: TGTGCCAGCAGCATGACGGACACCGGGGAGCTGTTTTTT. Its translation: CASSMTDTGELFF.

For this clonotype: At one boundary the junction diverges from the germline segment, which might be a read error. This chain connects TRBV11-2 to TRBJ2-1; D remains ambiguous. This CDR3 comprises 15 residues. Germline CDR1 SGHAT, CDR2 FQNNGV. The CDR3 coding sequence is TGTGCCAGCAGCTTTAGCAGGCCACTCGACAATGTGCAGTCCTTC. Its protein is CASSFSRPLDNVQSF.

With regard to this clonotype: Its ends do not fully match the called genes, so a read error is possible. The CDR3 protein is CTSSFADPCNEQFF. The CDR3 nucleotides read TGTACCAGCAGCTTCGCCGACCCCTGCAATGAGCAGTTCTTC. This chain uses TRBV11-3 with TRBJ2-1; D remains unclear. The germline V gene has CDR1 SGHNT and CDR2 YENEEA. This CDR3 is 14 amino acids long.

As concerns this clonotype: Here the CDR3 omits its conserved ending phenylalanine or tryptophan, so a read error is the likely source. V is TRBV28 and J is TRBJ1-6, with D possibly being TRBD1 (5 bases). The CDR3 has 19 residues. V lost 3 bases and J 1 base, leaving 19 bases between the germline ends. Germline CDR1 and CDR2: MDHEN and SYDVKM. CDR3 sequence: CASSFLGPPLSSYNSPLHS. The CDR3 DNA reads TGTGCCAGCAGTTTTCTGGGACCGCCGCTGAGTTCCTATAATTCACCCCTCCACTCT.